Listed below are T cell receptor beta chains from one sample, sequenced in a study of OX40 agonist ivuxolimab in advanced cancers. Libraries were prepared by immunoSEQ multiplex PCR; TCRdb keeps only in-frame clonotypes and omits some of them. Among 40,000 to 60,000 clones listed, 80% to 95% were seen once. The material sequenced was CD4+ or CD8+ T cells sorted from blood, taken in a trial of the OX40 agonist ivuxolimab. The receptors were sampled from an adult with an advanced solid tumor such as melanoma, head and neck, liver or kidney cancer. CDR3s include the opening cysteine and the closing phenylalanine or tryptophan. The order of the fields is V gene, clone size, J gene, D gene, CDR3 protein, CDR3 DNA. The D gene is left open where the match is weak. Clone size is not always given. Where it is, it says once, few, many or a class for expanded clones.

v_call: TRBV6-5; clone_size: NA; j_call: TRBJ1-5; d_call: NA; cdr3_aa: CASRGPNSNQPQHF; cdr3_nt: TGTGCCAGCAGGGGCCCCAATAGCAATCAGCCCCAGCATTTT
v_call: TRBV5-1; clone_size: NA; j_call: TRBJ1-1; d_call: TRBD1; cdr3_aa: CASSYRQGMNTEAFF; cdr3_nt: TGCGCCAGCAGCTACCGACAGGGGATGAACACTGAAGCTTTCTTT
v_call: TRBV14; clone_size: NA; j_call: TRBJ2-1; d_call: NA; cdr3_aa: CASSLDEGNEQFF; cdr3_nt: TGTGCCAGCAGCCTAGATGAGGGGAATGAGCAGTTCTTC
v_call: TRBV6-6; clone_size: NA; j_call: TRBJ1-1; d_call: NA; cdr3_aa: CASSRGHLEAFF; cdr3_nt: TGTGCCAGCAGCCGAGGACACCTTGAAGCTTTCTTT
v_call: TRBV29-1; clone_size: NA; j_call: TRBJ2-1; d_call: NA; cdr3_aa: CSVEELARSSYNEQFF; cdr3_nt: TGCAGCGTTGAAGAGCTGGCGCGGAGCTCCTACAATGAGCAGTTCTTC
v_call: TRBV6-1; clone_size: NA; j_call: TRBJ1-1; d_call: NA; cdr3_aa: CASILRPRGNTEAFF; cdr3_nt: TGTGCCAGCATCCTTAGACCGAGGGGGAACACTGAAGCTTTCTTT
v_call: TRBV25-1; clone_size: NA; j_call: TRBJ1-4; d_call: NA; cdr3_aa: CASSGLSNEKLFF; cdr3_nt: TGTGCCAGCAGTGGCCTGTCTAATGAAAAACTGTTTTTT
v_call: TRBV15; clone_size: NA; j_call: TRBJ2-1; d_call: TRBD2; cdr3_aa: CATSSGGAQGEQFF; cdr3_nt: TGTGCCACCAGCAGCGGGGGGGCCCAGGGTGAGCAGTTCTTC
v_call: TRBV5-1; clone_size: NA; j_call: TRBJ2-1; d_call: TRBD1; cdr3_aa: CASSFGQGFRDEQFF; cdr3_nt: TGCGCCAGCAGCTTCGGACAGGGCTTTAGGGATGAGCAGTTCTTC
v_call: TRBV6-6; clone_size: NA; j_call: TRBJ1-2; d_call: NA; cdr3_aa: CASSPWGERDYGYTF; cdr3_nt: TGTGCCAGCAGCCCTTGGGGGGAGCGGGACTATGGCTACACCTTC
v_call: TRBV7-9; clone_size: NA; j_call: TRBJ2-7; d_call: TRBD1; cdr3_aa: CASSPRTGTSYEQYF; cdr3_nt: TGTGCCAGCAGCCCTAGGACAGGGACCTCCTACGAGCAGTACTTC
v_call: TRBV19; clone_size: NA; j_call: TRBJ2-7; d_call: NA; cdr3_aa: CATLGRNYEQYF; cdr3_nt: TGTGCCACCCTAGGACGGAACTACGAGCAGTACTTC
v_call: TRBV7-9; clone_size: NA; j_call: TRBJ2-5; d_call: TRBD1; cdr3_aa: CASSWAGTGGIRSQYF; cdr3_nt: TGTGCCAGCAGCTGGGCCGGGACAGGGGGCATTAGGTCCCAGTACTTC
v_call: TRBV27; clone_size: NA; j_call: TRBJ1-1; d_call: NA; cdr3_aa: CASSLKGNTEAFF; cdr3_nt: TGTGCCAGCAGTTTAAAAGGGAACACTGAAGCTTTCTTT
v_call: TRBV7-3; clone_size: NA; j_call: TRBJ2-3; d_call: NA; cdr3_aa: CASSLDRSNTQYF; cdr3_nt: TGTGCCAGCAGCTTAGACAGATCTAATACGCAGTATTTT
v_call: TRBV7-9; clone_size: NA; j_call: TRBJ2-5; d_call: TRBD1; cdr3_aa: CASSLVGTGVIETQYF; cdr3_nt: TGTGCCAGCAGCTTAGTGGGGACAGGGGTAATCGAGACCCAGTACTTC
v_call: TRBV28; clone_size: once; j_call: TRBJ2-5; d_call: NA; cdr3_aa: CASSHLGEETQYF; cdr3_nt: TGTGCCAGCAGTCACCTGGGGGAAGAGACCCAGTACTTC
v_call: TRBV27; clone_size: NA; j_call: TRBJ1-2; d_call: NA; cdr3_aa: CASSLTNPGADGYTF; cdr3_nt: TGTGCCAGCAGTTTAACTAATCCGGGGGCCGATGGCTACACCTTC
v_call: TRBV13; clone_size: few; j_call: TRBJ1-2; d_call: NA; cdr3_aa: CASSAYQGGYGYTF; cdr3_nt: TGTGCCAGCAGCGCGTACCAGGGAGGCTATGGCTACACCTTC
v_call: TRBV7-9; clone_size: NA; j_call: TRBJ2-4; d_call: NA; cdr3_aa: CASTEPGANIQYF; cdr3_nt: TGTGCCAGCACTGAACCGGGCGCAAACATTCAGTACTTC
v_call: TRBV4-1; clone_size: once; j_call: TRBJ2-3; d_call: NA; cdr3_aa: CASSPAPVTADTQYF; cdr3_nt: TGCGCCAGCAGCCCCGCGCCTGTCACGGCAGATACGCAGTATTTT
v_call: TRBV28; clone_size: NA; j_call: TRBJ1-5; d_call: NA; cdr3_aa: CASSSPMQANQPQHF; cdr3_nt: TGTGCCAGCAGTTCCCCTATGCAGGCCAATCAGCCCCAGCATTTT
v_call: TRBV5-6; clone_size: NA; j_call: TRBJ2-3; d_call: NA; cdr3_aa: CASSLVGSGNTQYF; cdr3_nt: TGTGCCAGCAGCTTGGTGGGTAGCGGAAATACGCAGTATTTT
v_call: TRBV5-6; clone_size: NA; j_call: TRBJ2-1; d_call: NA; cdr3_aa: CASSFGQYNEQFF; cdr3_nt: TGTGCCAGCAGCTTCGGACAATACAATGAGCAGTTCTTC
v_call: TRBV10-2; clone_size: NA; j_call: TRBJ1-1; d_call: NA; cdr3_aa: CASSAWDTEAFF; cdr3_nt: TGCGCCAGCAGTGCGTGGGACACTGAAGCTTTCTTT
v_call: TRBV7-9; clone_size: once; j_call: TRBJ1-1; d_call: TRBD1; cdr3_aa: CASSRDRQNTEAFF; cdr3_nt: TGTGCCAGCAGCCGGGACAGACAAAACACTGAAGCTTTCTTT
v_call: TRBV6-1; clone_size: NA; j_call: TRBJ2-5; d_call: TRBD2; cdr3_aa: CASSEAVGSGGGRETQYF; cdr3_nt: TGTGCCAGCAGTGAAGCGGTTGGCAGCGGGGGGGGTCGTGAGACCCAGTACTTC
v_call: TRBV6-4; clone_size: NA; j_call: TRBJ1-6; d_call: NA; cdr3_aa: CASSDVGARGGSPLHF; cdr3_nt: TGTGCCAGCAGTGATGTGGGGGCCCGAGGAGGTTCACCCCTCCACTTT
v_call: TRBV7-8; clone_size: NA; j_call: TRBJ1-2; d_call: NA; cdr3_aa: CASSFPTGSNYGYTF; cdr3_nt: TGTGCCAGCAGCTTTCCGACAGGATCTAACTATGGCTACACCTTC
v_call: TRBV27; clone_size: NA; j_call: TRBJ1-4; d_call: NA; cdr3_aa: CASSLSSGFNEKLFF; cdr3_nt: TGTGCCAGCAGTTTATCTTCCGGGTTTAATGAAAAACTGTTTTTT
v_call: TRBV6-6; clone_size: NA; j_call: TRBJ1-1; d_call: NA; cdr3_aa: CASLVSTEAFF; cdr3_nt: TGTGCCAGCCTCGTATCGACTGAAGCTTTCTTT
v_call: TRBV11-3; clone_size: NA; j_call: TRBJ1-3; d_call: NA; cdr3_aa: CASSLDGAGNTIYF; cdr3_nt: TGTGCCAGCAGCTTAGATGGGGCTGGAAACACCATATATTTT
v_call: TRBV5-6; clone_size: NA; j_call: TRBJ1-1; d_call: NA; cdr3_aa: CASSLALAGDTEAFF; cdr3_nt: TGTGCCAGCAGCTTGGCCCTGGCGGGGGACACTGAAGCTTTCTTT
v_call: TRBV4-1; clone_size: NA; j_call: TRBJ1-6; d_call: NA; cdr3_aa: CASSLREGSDNSPLHF; cdr3_nt: TGCGCCAGCAGCCTAAGAGAGGGGTCCGATAATTCACCCCTCCACTTT
v_call: TRBV14; clone_size: NA; j_call: TRBJ1-6; d_call: NA; cdr3_aa: CASSQAGAVYNSPLHF; cdr3_nt: TGTGCCAGCAGCCAAGCGGGGGCGGTCTATAATTCACCCCTCCACTTT
v_call: TRBV6-5; clone_size: NA; j_call: TRBJ1-6; d_call: TRBD1; cdr3_aa: CASSDWTGQNSPLHF; cdr3_nt: TGTGCCAGCAGTGACTGGACAGGGCAAAATTCACCCCTCCACTTT
v_call: TRBV14; clone_size: NA; j_call: TRBJ2-7; d_call: NA; cdr3_aa: CASSQARSQTGHYEQYF; cdr3_nt: TGTGCCAGCAGCCAAGCCAGAAGCCAGACGGGGCACTACGAGCAGTACTTC
v_call: TRBV12-5; clone_size: NA; j_call: TRBJ2-5; d_call: TRBD1; cdr3_aa: CASGLGTGGNQETQYF; cdr3_nt: TGTGCTAGTGGTTTGGGGACAGGGGGGAACCAAGAGACCCAGTACTTC
v_call: TRBV19; clone_size: once; j_call: TRBJ2-1; d_call: NA; cdr3_aa: CASSIIRDDEQFF; cdr3_nt: TGTGCCAGTAGTATCATCAGGGATGATGAGCAGTTCTTC
v_call: TRBV27; clone_size: once; j_call: TRBJ1-5; d_call: NA; cdr3_aa: CASSPLMGLKQPQHF; cdr3_nt: TGTGCCAGCAGTCCCTTGATGGGGCTAAAGCAGCCCCAGCATTTT
v_call: TRBV5-5; clone_size: NA; j_call: TRBJ2-3; d_call: NA; cdr3_aa: CASSLGQGGPDTQYF; cdr3_nt: TGTGCCAGCAGCTTGGGTCAGGGCGGGCCAGATACGCAGTATTTT
v_call: TRBV6-5; clone_size: NA; j_call: TRBJ2-5; d_call: NA; cdr3_aa: CASKHSGREETQYF; cdr3_nt: TGTGCCAGCAAGCATAGTGGCAGGGAAGAGACCCAGTACTTC
v_call: TRBV6-5; clone_size: NA; j_call: TRBJ1-5; d_call: NA; cdr3_aa: CASSYGWGSNQPQHF; cdr3_nt: TGTGCCAGCAGTTACGGTTGGGGTAGCAATCAGCCCCAACATTTT
v_call: TRBV7-9; clone_size: once; j_call: TRBJ1-1; d_call: NA; cdr3_aa: CASWSGLGTEAFF; cdr3_nt: TGTGCCAGCTGGAGCGGGCTGGGCACTGAAGCTTTCTTT
v_call: TRBV7-8; clone_size: NA; j_call: TRBJ2-5; d_call: NA; cdr3_aa: CASTPGLNQETQYF; cdr3_nt: TGTGCCAGCACCCCAGGACTAAACCAAGAGACCCAGTACTTC
v_call: TRBV5-1; clone_size: NA; j_call: TRBJ2-1; d_call: TRBD1; cdr3_aa: CASSLRQGTYNEQFF; cdr3_nt: TGCGCCAGCAGCTTACGACAGGGTACCTACAATGAGCAGTTCTTC
v_call: TRBV2; clone_size: NA; j_call: TRBJ1-3; d_call: TRBD1; cdr3_aa: CASTTGTGDTIYF; cdr3_nt: TGTGCCAGCACTACCGGGACAGGGGACACCATATATTTT
v_call: TRBV9; clone_size: NA; j_call: TRBJ2-5; d_call: TRBD1; cdr3_aa: CASSVGTGGAETQYF; cdr3_nt: TGTGCCAGCAGCGTAGGGACAGGGGGGGCAGAGACCCAGTACTTC
v_call: TRBV7-9; clone_size: once; j_call: TRBJ2-5; d_call: NA; cdr3_aa: CATVSAEGETQYF; cdr3_nt: TGTGCCACCGTCTCCGCGGAGGGAGAGACCCAGTACTTC
v_call: TRBV7-9; clone_size: NA; j_call: TRBJ2-2; d_call: TRBD1; cdr3_aa: CASSSPGQGNTGELFF; cdr3_nt: TGTGCCAGCAGCTCACCGGGACAGGGGAACACCGGGGAGCTGTTTTTT
v_call: TRBV6-5; clone_size: NA; j_call: TRBJ1-6; d_call: TRBD1; cdr3_aa: CASSYGDRANSPLHF; cdr3_nt: TGTGCCAGCAGTTACGGGGACAGGGCTAATTCACCCCTCCACTTT
v_call: TRBV10-1; clone_size: NA; j_call: TRBJ1-1; d_call: NA; cdr3_aa: CASSESREGNTEAFF; cdr3_nt: TGCGCCAGCAGTGAGTCGAGGGAGGGGAACACTGAAGCTTTCTTT
v_call: TRBV28; clone_size: NA; j_call: TRBJ1-5; d_call: TRBD1; cdr3_aa: CASTRTGSNQPQHF; cdr3_nt: TGTGCCAGCACCCGGACAGGTAGCAATCAGCCCCAGCATTTT
v_call: TRBV18; clone_size: NA; j_call: TRBJ2-3; d_call: TRBD2; cdr3_aa: CASSPPGLAGTTDTQYF; cdr3_nt: TGTGCCAGCTCACCACCGGGGCTAGCGGGGACCACAGATACGCAGTATTTT
v_call: TRBV5-1; clone_size: NA; j_call: TRBJ1-4; d_call: NA; cdr3_aa: CASSLANGATNEKLFF; cdr3_nt: TGCGCCAGCAGCTTGGCCAATGGTGCAACTAATGAAAAACTGTTTTTT
v_call: TRBV7-6; clone_size: NA; j_call: TRBJ1-1; d_call: NA; cdr3_aa: CASSLGTHTEAFF; cdr3_nt: TGTGCCAGCAGCTTGGGGACACACACTGAAGCTTTCTTT
v_call: TRBV29-1; clone_size: NA; j_call: TRBJ2-1; d_call: TRBD1; cdr3_aa: CSVDQGAADEQFF; cdr3_nt: TGCAGCGTTGATCAGGGGGCGGCTGATGAGCAGTTCTTC
v_call: TRBV30; clone_size: NA; j_call: TRBJ2-3; d_call: NA; cdr3_aa: CAWSGLGGTHRSTQYF; cdr3_nt: TGTGCCTGGAGTGGGCTAGGAGGAACCCACCGAAGTACGCAGTATTTT
v_call: TRBV7-6; clone_size: NA; j_call: TRBJ1-4; d_call: NA; cdr3_aa: CASSLNLEDEKLFF; cdr3_nt: TGTGCCAGCAGCTTAAACCTGGAGGATGAAAAACTGTTTTTT